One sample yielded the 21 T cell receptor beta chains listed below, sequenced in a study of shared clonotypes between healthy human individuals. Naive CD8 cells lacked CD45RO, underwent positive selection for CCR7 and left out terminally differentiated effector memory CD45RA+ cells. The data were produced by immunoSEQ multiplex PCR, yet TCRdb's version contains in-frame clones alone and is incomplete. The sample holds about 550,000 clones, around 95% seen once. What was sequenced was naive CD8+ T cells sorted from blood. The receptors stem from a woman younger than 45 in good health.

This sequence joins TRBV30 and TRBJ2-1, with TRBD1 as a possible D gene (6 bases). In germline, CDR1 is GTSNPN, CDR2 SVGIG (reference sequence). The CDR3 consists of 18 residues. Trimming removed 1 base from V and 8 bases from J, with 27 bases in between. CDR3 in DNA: TGTGCCTGGAGTGGAACACCAATCGACAGGACTGCTGGTCATGAGCAGTTCTTC. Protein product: CAWSGTPIDRTAGHEQFF.

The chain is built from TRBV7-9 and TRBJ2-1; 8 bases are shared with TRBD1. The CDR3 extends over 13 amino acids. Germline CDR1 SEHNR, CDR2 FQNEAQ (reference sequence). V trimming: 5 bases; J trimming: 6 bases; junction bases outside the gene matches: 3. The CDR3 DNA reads TGTGCCAGCAGCGCACAGGGGGGCAATGAGCAGTTCTTC. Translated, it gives CASSAQGGNEQFF.

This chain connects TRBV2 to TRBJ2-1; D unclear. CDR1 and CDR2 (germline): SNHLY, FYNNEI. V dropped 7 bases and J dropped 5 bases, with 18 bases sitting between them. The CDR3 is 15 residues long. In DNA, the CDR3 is TGTGCCAGCAACCACGCCCGCGGCATGAACAATGAGCAGTTCTTC. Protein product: CASNHARGMNNEQFF.

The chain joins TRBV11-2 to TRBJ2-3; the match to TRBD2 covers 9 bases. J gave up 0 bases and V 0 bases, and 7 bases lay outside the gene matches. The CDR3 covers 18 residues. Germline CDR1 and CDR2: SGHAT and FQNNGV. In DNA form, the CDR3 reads TGTGCCAGCAGCTTAGAAGGGGGTAGCGGGAGTAGCACAGATACGCAGTATTTT. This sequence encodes CASSLEGGSGSSTDTQYF.

The chain's CDR3 is CASSISGLASYTGELFF. The CDR3, as DNA: TGTGCCAGCAGCATAAGCGGACTAGCCTCCTACACCGGGGAGCTGTTTTTT. This rearrangement joins TRBV5-5 to TRBJ2-2, with TRBD2 matching over 8 bases. The CDR3 has 17 residues. From germline, CDR1 is SGHKS and CDR2 YYEKEE (reference sequence). Losses at the gene ends were 4 bases for V and 3 bases for J; bases not matched to a gene: 11.

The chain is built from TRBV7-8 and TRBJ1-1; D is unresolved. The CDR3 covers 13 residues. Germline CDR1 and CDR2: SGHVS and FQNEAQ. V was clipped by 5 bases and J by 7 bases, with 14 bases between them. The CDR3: CASSPGLIGEAFF. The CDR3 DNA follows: TGTGCCAGCAGCCCCGGCCTCATAGGTGAAGCTTTCTTT. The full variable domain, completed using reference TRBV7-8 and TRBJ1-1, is GAGVSQSPRYKVAKRGQDVALRCDPISGHVSLFWYQQALGQGPEFLTYFQNEAQLDKSGLPSDRFFAERPEGSVSTLKIQRTQQEDSAVYLCASSPGLIGEAFFGQGTRLTVV.

CDR3 protein: CASRGGTDSGEKLFF. The CDR3 nucleotides read TGTGCCAGCAGGGGGGGAACCGACTCGGGAGAAAAACTGTTTTTT. The V gene is TRBV2, the J gene TRBJ1-4, with D tentatively TRBD1 (5 bases). The germline V gene encodes CDR1 SNHLY and CDR2 FYNNEI. Trimming removed 6 bases at V and 8 bases at J, with 19 bases between. The CDR3 has 15 amino acids.

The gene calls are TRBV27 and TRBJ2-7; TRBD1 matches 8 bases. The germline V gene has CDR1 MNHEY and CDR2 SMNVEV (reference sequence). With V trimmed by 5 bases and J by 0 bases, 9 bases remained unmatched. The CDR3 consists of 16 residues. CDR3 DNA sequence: TGTGCCAGCAGTCCCTCGGCAGGGGGCTTCTCCTACGAGCAGTACTTC. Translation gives CASSPSAGGFSYEQYF.

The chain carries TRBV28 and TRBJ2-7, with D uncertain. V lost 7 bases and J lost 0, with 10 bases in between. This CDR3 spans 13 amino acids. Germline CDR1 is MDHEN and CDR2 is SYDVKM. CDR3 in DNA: TGTGCCAGCACAGTCTGGGGCTCCTACGAGCAGTACTTC. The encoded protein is CASTVWGSYEQYF.

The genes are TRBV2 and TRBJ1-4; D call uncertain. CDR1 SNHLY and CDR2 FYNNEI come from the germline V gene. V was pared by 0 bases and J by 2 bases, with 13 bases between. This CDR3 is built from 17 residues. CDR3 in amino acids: CASSEALLGGTNEKLFF. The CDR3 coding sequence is TGTGCCAGCAGTGAAGCGCTTTTGGGTGGCACTAATGAAAAACTGTTTTTT. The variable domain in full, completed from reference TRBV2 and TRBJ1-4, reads EPEVTQTPSHQVTQMGQEVILRCVPISNHLYFYWYRQILGQKVEFLVSFYNNEISEKSEIFDDQFSVERPDGSNFTLKIRSTKLEDSAMYFCASSEALLGGTNEKLFFGSGTQLSVL.

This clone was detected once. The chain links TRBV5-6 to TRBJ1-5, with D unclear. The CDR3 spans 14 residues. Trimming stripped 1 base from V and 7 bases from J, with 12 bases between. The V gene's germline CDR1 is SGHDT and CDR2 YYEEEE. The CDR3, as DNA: TGTGCCAGCAGCTTGTTCCCGGGCGGCCAGCCCCAGCATTTT. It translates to CASSLFPGGQPQHF. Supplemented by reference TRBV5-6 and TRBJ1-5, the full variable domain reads DAGVTQSPTHLIKTRGQQVTLRCSPKSGHDTVSWYQQALGQGPQFIFQYYEEEERQRGNFPDRFSGHQFPNYSSELNVNALLLGDSALYLCASSLFPGGQPQHFGDGTRLSIL.

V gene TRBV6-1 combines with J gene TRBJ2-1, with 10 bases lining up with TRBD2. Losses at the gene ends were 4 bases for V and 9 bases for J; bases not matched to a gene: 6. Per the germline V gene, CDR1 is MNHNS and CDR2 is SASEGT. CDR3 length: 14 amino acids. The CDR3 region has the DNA TGTGCCAGCAGTGCAAGCGGGAGGGCCGGTGAGCAGTTCTTC. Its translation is CASSASGRAGEQFF.

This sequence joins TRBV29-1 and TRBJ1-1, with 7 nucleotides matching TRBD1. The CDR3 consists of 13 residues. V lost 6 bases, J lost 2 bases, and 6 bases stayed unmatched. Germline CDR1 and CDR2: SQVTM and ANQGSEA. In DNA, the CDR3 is TGCAGCGTAGCCGACAGGGAAAACACTGAAGCTTTCTTT. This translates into CSVADRENTEAFF.

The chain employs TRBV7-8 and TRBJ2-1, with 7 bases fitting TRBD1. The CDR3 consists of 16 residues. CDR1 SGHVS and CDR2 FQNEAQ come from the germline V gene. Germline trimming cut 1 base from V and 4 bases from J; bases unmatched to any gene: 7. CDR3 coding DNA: TGTGCCAGCAGCTTAGGCCCGGGACAGATTTACAATGAGCAGTTCTTC. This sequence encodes CASSLGPGQIYNEQFF.

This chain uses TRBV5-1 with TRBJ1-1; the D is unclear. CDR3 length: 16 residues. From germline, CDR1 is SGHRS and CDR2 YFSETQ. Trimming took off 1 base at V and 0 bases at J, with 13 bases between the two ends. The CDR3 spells CASSLLFRRVNTEAFF. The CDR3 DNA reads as TGCGCCAGCAGCTTGTTGTTTCGGAGGGTGAACACTGAAGCTTTCTTT.

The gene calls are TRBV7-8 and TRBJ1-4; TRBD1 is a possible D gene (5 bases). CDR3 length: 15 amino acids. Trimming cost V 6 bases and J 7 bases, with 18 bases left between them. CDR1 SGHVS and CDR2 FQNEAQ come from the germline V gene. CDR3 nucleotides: TGTGCCAGCAGGGAGACAGTGAGAGGCGGTGAAAAACTGTTTTTT. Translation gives CASRETVRGGEKLFF.

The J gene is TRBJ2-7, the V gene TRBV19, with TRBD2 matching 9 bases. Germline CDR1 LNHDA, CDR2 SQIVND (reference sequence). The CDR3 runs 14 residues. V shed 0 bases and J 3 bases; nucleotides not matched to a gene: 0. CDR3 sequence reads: CASSIDSGSYEQYF. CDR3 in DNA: TGTGCCAGTAGTATAGATAGCGGGAGCTACGAGCAGTACTTC. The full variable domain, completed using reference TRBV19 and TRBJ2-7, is DGGITQSPKYLFRKEGQNVTLSCEQNLNHDAMYWYRQDPGQGLRLIYYSQIVNDFQKGDIAEGYSVSREKKESFPLTVTSAQKNPTAFYLCASSIDSGSYEQYFGPGTRLTVT.

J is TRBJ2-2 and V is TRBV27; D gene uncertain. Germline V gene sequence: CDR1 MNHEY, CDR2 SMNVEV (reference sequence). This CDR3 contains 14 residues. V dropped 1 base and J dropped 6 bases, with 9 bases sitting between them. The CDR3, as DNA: TGTGCCAGCAGTTTATACCCGGGCTCCGGGGAGCTGTTTTTT. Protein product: CASSLYPGSGELFF.

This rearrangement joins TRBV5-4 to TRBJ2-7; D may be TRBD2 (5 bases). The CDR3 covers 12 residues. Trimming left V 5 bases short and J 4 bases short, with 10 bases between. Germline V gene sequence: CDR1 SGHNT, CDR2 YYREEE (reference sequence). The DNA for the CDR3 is TGTGCCAGCAGTGGACTCAATTACGAGCAGTACTTC. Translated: CASSGLNYEQYF.

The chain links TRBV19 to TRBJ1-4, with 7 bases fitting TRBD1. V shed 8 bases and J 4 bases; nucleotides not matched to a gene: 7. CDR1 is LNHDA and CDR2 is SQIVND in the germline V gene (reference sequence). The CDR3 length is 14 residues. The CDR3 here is CASSAGGVNEKLFF. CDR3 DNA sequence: TGTGCCAGTTCCGCAGGGGGTGTTAATGAAAAACTGTTTTTT.

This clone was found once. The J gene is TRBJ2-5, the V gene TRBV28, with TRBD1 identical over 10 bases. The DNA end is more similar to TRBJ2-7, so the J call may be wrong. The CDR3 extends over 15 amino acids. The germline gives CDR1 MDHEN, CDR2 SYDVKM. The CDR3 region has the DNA TGTGCCAGCACCGAAGTCGGGACAGGGGACTCCGAGCAGTACTTC. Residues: CASTEVGTGDSEQYF.